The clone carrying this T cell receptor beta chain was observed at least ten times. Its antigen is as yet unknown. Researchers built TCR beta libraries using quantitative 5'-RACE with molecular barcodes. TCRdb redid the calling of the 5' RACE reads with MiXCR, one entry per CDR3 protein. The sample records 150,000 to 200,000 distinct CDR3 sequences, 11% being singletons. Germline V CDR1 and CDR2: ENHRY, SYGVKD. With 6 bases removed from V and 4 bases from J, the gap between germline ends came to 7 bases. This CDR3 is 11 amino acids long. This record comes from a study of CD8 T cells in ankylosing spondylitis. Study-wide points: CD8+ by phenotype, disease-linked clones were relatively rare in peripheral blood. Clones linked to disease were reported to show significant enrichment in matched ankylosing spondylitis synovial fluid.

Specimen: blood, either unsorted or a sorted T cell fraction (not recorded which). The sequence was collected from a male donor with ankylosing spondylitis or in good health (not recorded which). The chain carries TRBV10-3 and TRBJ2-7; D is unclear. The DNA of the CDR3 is TGTGCCATCAGCGGAGCGTACGAGCAGTACTTC. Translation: CAISGAYEQYF.